The 24 T cell receptor beta chains presented below share a single source sample, sequenced in a study of cytomegalovirus exposure and HLA in healthy donors. The PCR was carried out with 60 Vbeta primers and 13 Jbeta primers. Only in-frame clones appear in the TCRdb table, and some are missing; sequencing was by immunoSEQ multiplex PCR. Of about 100,000 clones detected, about four fifths appear once; the ten largest clones hold 4.2%. The sequenced material came from PBMCs. These receptor sequences come from a woman between 65 and 79 years old in good health and CMV-seropositive.

V and J are TRBV15 and TRBJ2-7, with D maybe TRBD1 (6 bases). This CDR3 spans 13 amino acids. The germline V and J ends were trimmed by 2 bases and 4 bases, with 9 bases remaining between them. The germline V gene encodes CDR1 LNHNV and CDR2 YYDKDF (reference sequence). CDR3 nucleotide sequence: TGTGCCACCAGCAGAAAAAGGGGGTACGAGCAGTACTTC. Translation gives CATSRKRGYEQYF.

This clone was detected a few times. The J gene is TRBJ1-4, the V gene TRBV7-2; D is unresolved. Germline V gives CDR1 SGHTA, CDR2 FQGNSA. The CDR3 consists of 14 residues. Between the trimmed V and J ends, which lost 1 base and 0 bases, there was a span of 3 bases. This chain's CDR3 is CASSLGPTNEKLFF. CDR3 coding DNA: TGTGCCAGCAGCTTAGGGCCAACTAATGAAAAACTGTTTTTT.

CDR3 loop: CASSLEHLTADTQYF. The CDR3 DNA follows: TGTGCCAGCAGCTTAGAGCATCTTACAGCAGATACGCAGTATTTT. The chain is built from TRBV7-2 and TRBJ2-3; D call uncertain. There are 15 residues in the CDR3. Germline lookup yields CDR1 SGHTA and CDR2 FQGNSA. Trimming removed 1 base from V and 4 bases from J, with 12 bases in between.

The CDR3 here is CASSPRGTGENIQYF. The DNA of the CDR3 is TGTGCCAGCAGTCCACGGGGGACAGGGGAAAACATTCAGTACTTC. The chain carries TRBV6-5 and TRBJ2-4; TRBD1 matches 10 bases. The CDR3 sequence is 15 residues long. Looked up from germline, CDR1 is MNHEY and CDR2 is SVGAGI. J was trimmed by 5 bases and V by 5 bases; bases with no gene match: 6.

The DNA for the CDR3 is TGTGCCAGCACCAGCGGTCGCACCGGGGAGCTGTTTTTT. This sequence encodes CASTSGRTGELFF. V usage is TRBV2 and J usage is TRBJ2-2, with D perhaps matching TRBD2 (5 bases). The CDR3 covers 13 residues. V lost 7 bases and J lost 4, with 10 bases in between. The germline CDR1 and CDR2 sequences are SNHLY and FYNNEI.

The chain has TRBV29-1 and TRBJ1-1, with a tentative D call TRBD1 (5 bases). The CDR3 has 15 residues. Germline values: CDR1 SQVTM, CDR2 ANQGSEA. The V end lost 6 bases, the J end lost 5 bases, and 22 bases lay between the germline ends. The CDR3 region has the DNA TGCAGCGTCCCAACCGGGCAGGGATCGAGAACTGAAGCTTTCTTT. Residues: CSVPTGQGSRTEAFF.

This chain connects TRBV7-2 to TRBJ2-6, with 7 nucleotides matching TRBD2. Germline CDR1 reads SGHTA; CDR2 reads FQGNSA. The CDR3 has 19 amino acids. The J segment lost 4 bases and the V segment lost 5 bases, leaving 17 bases of the junction unmatched. CDR3 DNA sequence: TGTGCCAGCAGCCCTCGATTAGCGGGCCGCCGGGGGGGGGCCAACGTCCTGACTTTC. It is translated as CASSPRLAGRRGGANVLTF. Together with reference TRBV7-2 and TRBJ2-6, the CDR3 gives the full variable domain: GAGVSQSPSNKVTEKGKDVELRCDPISGHTALYWYRQSLGQGLEFLIYFQGNSAPDKSGLPSDRFSAERTGGSVSTLTIQRTQQEDSAVYLCASSPRLAGRRGGANVLTFGAGSRLTVL.

This chain links TRBV5-1 with TRBJ2-7, with 12 positions matching TRBD2. Germline CDR1 SGHRS, CDR2 YFSETQ. V lost 4 bases, J lost 4 bases, and 3 bases stayed unmatched. The CDR3 sequence is 14 residues long. The CDR3 sequence is CASSKGTSGYEQYF. CDR3 bases: TGCGCCAGCAGCAAAGGGACTAGCGGGTACGAGCAGTACTTC. The full variable domain, in which reference TRBV5-1 and TRBJ2-7 provide the parts outside the CDR3, is KAGVTQTPRYLIKTRGQQVTLSCSPISGHRSVSWYQQTPGQGLQFLFEYFSETQRNKGNFPGRFSGRQFSNSRSEMNVSTLELGDSALYLCASSKGTSGYEQYFGPGTRLTVT.

This clone was detected a few times. The chain has TRBV19 and TRBJ1-1; D perhaps matches TRBD1 (5 bases). Trimming removed 6 bases from V and 1 base from J, with 12 bases in between. From germline, CDR1 is LNHDA and CDR2 SQIVND (reference sequence). This CDR3 has 14 residues. Written as DNA, the CDR3 is TGTGCCAGTAGCCTGGGGGGATCGAACACTGAAGCTTTCTTT. Translation: CASSLGGSNTEAFF.

The chain joins TRBV9 to TRBJ1-1; possibly TRBD1 for D (5 bases). The CDR3 extends over 14 amino acids. CDR1 SGDLS and CDR2 YYNGEE come from the germline V gene. Trimming stripped 4 bases from V and 10 bases from J, with 20 bases between. Here the CDR3 reads CASSTDGGGPRAFF. The CDR3 DNA follows: TGTGCCAGCAGCACCGATGGGGGGGGTCCTAGAGCTTTCTTT. The full variable domain, rest sourced from reference TRBV9 and TRBJ1-1, is DSGVTQTPKHLITATGQRVTLRCSPRSGDLSVYWYQQSLDQGLQFLIQYYNGEERAKGNILERFSAQQFPDLHSELNLSSLELGDSALYFCASSTDGGGPRAFFGQGTRLTVV.

The chain is built from TRBV29-1 and TRBJ2-6, with 7 bases lining up with TRBD1. The length of the CDR3 is 15 residues. J gave up 0 bases and V 7 bases, and 6 bases lay outside the gene matches. Per the germline V gene, CDR1 is SQVTM and CDR2 is ANQGSEA. This CDR3 is CSARQGNSGANVLTF. The DNA of the CDR3 is TGCAGCGCCCGACAGGGCAACTCTGGGGCCAACGTCCTGACTTTC.

V is TRBV27 and J is TRBJ2-1; 9 positions agree with TRBD1. V gave up 1 base and J gave up 4 bases; unmatched junction bases: 8. CDR3 size: 17 residues. CDR1 MNHEY and CDR2 SMNVEV come from the germline V gene (reference sequence). The CDR3 is CASSLWVGQGNYNEQFF. CDR3 nucleotides: TGTGCCAGCAGTTTATGGGTGGGACAGGGTAATTACAATGAGCAGTTCTTC.

Comments on this clone: At one end the junction does not follow the germline gene, possibly because of a read error. Different DNA sequences within this sample yield the same CDR3. CDR3 DNA sequence: TGTGCTAGCAGCGCGGACAGGGGGAATGAGCAGTTCTTC. Its protein is CASSADRGNEQFF. V is TRBV7-7 and J is TRBJ2-1, with 10 bases matching TRBD1. The CDR3 has 13 amino acids. Germline V gene lookup returns CDR1 SSHAT and CDR2 FNYEAQ (reference sequence).

V gene TRBV5-6 combines with J gene TRBJ2-4; 12 bases map to TRBD1. This CDR3 spans 15 amino acids. V lost 2 bases and J lost 7; bases outside the gene matches: 4. Germline CDR1 SGHDT, CDR2 YYEEEE. The CDR3 DNA reads TGTGCCAGCAGCTTCGGGACAGGGGGCGTGAACATTCAGTACTTC. Translation gives CASSFGTGGVNIQYF. The variable domain in full, with the rest retrieved from reference TRBV5-6 and TRBJ2-4, is DAGVTQSPTHLIKTRGQQVTLRCSPKSGHDTVSWYQQALGQGPQFIFQYYEEEERQRGNFPDRFSGHQFPNYSSELNVNALLLGDSALYLCASSFGTGGVNIQYFGAGTRLSVL.

This chain uses TRBV4-3 with TRBJ1-4; tentatively, D is TRBD1 (6 bases). CDR1 LGHNA and CDR2 YSLEER come from the germline V gene. The length of the CDR3 is 15 residues. The germline V and J ends were trimmed by 8 bases and 0 bases, with 13 bases remaining between them. As DNA, the CDR3 is TGCGCCAGCGCCGGACAGCTAGCAACTAATGAAAAACTGTTTTTT. It yields the protein CASAGQLATNEKLFF.

Turning to this clone: A read error may account for a junction end that differs from germline. The rearrangement links TRBV5-5 to TRBJ2-5; tentative D call: TRBD1 (6 bases). The germline gives CDR1 SGHKS, CDR2 YYEKEE (reference sequence). The CDR3 runs 15 residues. The CDR3 loop is CASSLGQVIQEAQYF. The CDR3, as DNA: TGTGCCAGCAGCTTGGGACAGGTCATTCAAGAGGCCCAGTACTTC.

This clone was picked up a small number of times. This rearrangement joins TRBV2 to TRBJ1-2; D not resolved. Between the trimmed V and J ends, which lost 9 bases and 2 bases, there was a span of 13 bases. This CDR3 contains 13 residues. Germline V gives CDR1 SNHLY, CDR2 FYNNEI. The CDR3, as DNA: TGTGCCAGTTTTCACCTAGAAAACTATGGCTACACCTTC. This translates into CASFHLENYGYTF. Supplemented by reference TRBV2 and TRBJ1-2, the full variable domain reads EPEVTQTPSHQVTQMGQEVILRCVPISNHLYFYWYRQILGQKVEFLVSFYNNEISEKSEIFDDQFSVERPDGSNFTLKIRSTKLEDSAMYFCASFHLENYGYTFGSGTRLTVV.

This clone occurred a few times. The V and J genes are TRBV7-2 and TRBJ1-2; possibly TRBD1 for D (6 bases). CDR3 length equals 13 residues. Per germline, CDR1 SGHTA and CDR2 FQGNSA. Trimming left V 3 bases short and J 2 bases short, with 7 bases between. The CDR3 here is CASSFDRNYGYTF. DNA of the CDR3: TGTGCCAGCAGCTTTGACAGGAACTATGGCTACACCTTC.

The V and J genes are TRBV27 and TRBJ2-7, with 10 bases identical to TRBD2. The CDR3 is 15 residues long. The J segment lost 4 bases and the V segment lost 5 bases, leaving 8 bases of the junction unmatched. Germline CDR1 MNHEY, CDR2 SMNVEV (reference sequence). The CDR3 sequence: CASSILGLASYEQYF. Written as DNA, the CDR3 is TGTGCCAGCAGTATACTGGGACTAGCGAGTTACGAGCAGTACTTC.

The chain is built from TRBV28 and TRBJ2-7; TRBD1 agrees at 7 bases. Germline-derived CDR1 and CDR2 are MDHEN and SYDVKM. V shed 2 bases and J 5 bases; nucleotides not matched to a gene: 9. The CDR3 spans 15 residues. DNA of the CDR3: TGTGCCAGCAGTTTACTAACACAGGGGTTGGACGAGCAGTACTTC. Protein sequence: CASSLLTQGLDEQYF. The complete variable domain, with remaining parts taken from reference TRBV28 and TRBJ2-7, reads DVKVTQSSRYLVKRTGEKVFLECVQDMDHENMFWYRQDPGLGLRLIYFSYDVKMKEKGDIPEGYSVSREKKERFSLILESASTNQTSMYLCASSLLTQGLDEQYFGPGTRLTVT.

The CDR3 DNA is TGTGCCAGCAGCTTAGGACTAGCGGGAGTGGGTGAGCAGTTCTTC. Protein sequence: CASSLGLAGVGEQFF. The chain employs TRBV7-2 and TRBJ2-1, with 12 bases that match TRBD2. Germline V gives CDR1 SGHTA, CDR2 FQGNSA. V lost 1 base, J lost 9 bases, and 4 bases stayed unmatched. The CDR3 runs 15 residues.

In this sample, this clone turned up a few times. The chain recombines TRBV11-3 with TRBJ1-1, with 7 bases that match TRBD1. In germline, CDR1 is SGHNT, CDR2 YENEEA. CDR3 length equals 15 residues. V was clipped by 4 bases and J by 1 base; unmatched bases: 6. The CDR3 DNA sequence: TGTGCCAGCAGCTCCCGGACAGGCTGGAACACTGAAGCTTTCTTT. Protein product: CASSSRTGWNTEAFF.

The rearrangement links TRBV7-9 to TRBJ2-1; perhaps TRBD2 as D (6 bases). CDR3 size: 14 residues. Germline-derived CDR1 and CDR2 are SEHNR and FQNEAQ (reference sequence). Trimming took off 5 bases at V and 6 bases at J, with 14 bases between the two ends. In DNA form, the CDR3 reads TGTGCCAGCAGCACATGGAGGGCCCTCAATGAGCAGTTCTTC. Translating it yields CASSTWRALNEQFF.

The gene calls are TRBV10-3 and TRBJ1-6; D unclear. Germline CDR1 and CDR2: ENHRY and SYGVKD. The CDR3 totals 14 residues. With 3 bases removed from V and 10 bases from J, the gap between germline ends came to 13 bases. The CDR3 DNA is TGTGCCATCAGTGAAGGTACCAGACACTCACCCCTCCACTTT. Its translation: CAISEGTRHSPLHF.